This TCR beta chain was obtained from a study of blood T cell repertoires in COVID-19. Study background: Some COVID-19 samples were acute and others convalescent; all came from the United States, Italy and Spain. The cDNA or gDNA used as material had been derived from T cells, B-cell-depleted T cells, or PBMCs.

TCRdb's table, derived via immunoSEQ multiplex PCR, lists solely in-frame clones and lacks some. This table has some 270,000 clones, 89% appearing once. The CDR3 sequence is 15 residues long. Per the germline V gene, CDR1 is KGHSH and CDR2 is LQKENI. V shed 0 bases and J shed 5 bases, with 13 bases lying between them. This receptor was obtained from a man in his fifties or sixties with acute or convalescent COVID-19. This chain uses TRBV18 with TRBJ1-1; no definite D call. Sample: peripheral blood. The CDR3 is CASSPPTGGRTEAFF. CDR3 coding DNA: TGTGCCAGCTCACCACCGACGGGAGGGAGGACTGAAGCTTTCTTT.